The clone carrying this TCR beta chain was recorded once. What it binds is unknown. The sample comes from a study of blood T cells in healthy people across ages. Findings and caveats of the study: Across the age range, TCR beta diversity per million T cells fell in a roughly linear way. Possibly confounding the expanded clonotype changes was the fact that donor CMV status was unknown.

This CDR3 is 12 amino acids long. Trimming took off 6 bases at V and 8 bases at J, with 11 bases between the two ends. The germline V gene encodes CDR1 SEHNR and CDR2 FQNEAQ (reference sequence). Combining a sample-barcoded 5' primer with a J-beta primer mix, a second PCR ran for roughly 7 to 12 cycles. Paired-end reads containing CDR3 totaled no fewer than 2.5 million for each sample. Each CDR3 protein is one row after TCRdb ran MiXCR on the 5' RACE reads. The data hold about 830,000 distinct CDR3 sequences, with 60% to 80% observed a single time. The chain has TRBV7-9 and TRBJ2-1; D perhaps matches TRBD2 (6 bases). This TCR was sampled from a man aged 25 to 40 in good health. Sequencing was done on a sample of blood. The CDR3 protein is CASSLDYHEQFF. In DNA, the CDR3 is TGTGCCAGCAGTTTGGACTATCATGAGCAGTTCTTC.